These 21 T cell receptor beta chains came from one sample sequenced in a study of shared clonotypes between healthy human individuals. The data were produced by immunoSEQ multiplex PCR, yet TCRdb's version contains in-frame clones alone and is incomplete. The repertoire includes about 490,000 clones, about 82% of them detected once, and over 10% sits in the top ten. The sequenced sample consisted of PBMCs. The receptors originated from a woman between 35 and 50 years old in good health. Some clones in this sample may be carry-over from other donors' samples.

A remark on this clone: The junction does not match germline at one end; this may be a read error. This sample also contains other DNA sequences that code for the same CDR3. The gene calls are TRBV20-1 and TRBJ1-2, with D tentatively TRBD1 (6 bases). This CDR3 comprises 11 residues. The germline V gene has CDR1 DFQATT and CDR2 SNEGSKA (reference sequence). DNA for the CDR3: TGTAGTGCTATGCCAGGGGACGGCTACACCTTC. Translated, it gives CSAMPGDGYTF.

The chain combines TRBV6-1 with TRBJ2-7; 8 bases are shared with TRBD1. Germline CDR1 MNHNS, CDR2 SASEGT. This CDR3 spans 12 amino acids. The V segment lost 6 bases and the J segment 7 bases; nucleotides outside the gene matches: 5. CDR3 loop: CASSRQGWEQYF. CDR3 DNA sequence: TGTGCCAGCAGCAGACAGGGGTGGGAGCAGTACTTC.

This clone has a count of ten or more. The J gene is TRBJ1-1, the V gene TRBV29-1; D unclear. Germline-derived CDR1 and CDR2 are SQVTM and ANQGSEA. V dropped 7 bases and J dropped 1 base, with 10 bases sitting between them. The CDR3 totals 12 residues. The CDR3 loop is CSARPGNTEAFF. The CDR3 DNA is TGCAGCGCACGCCCCGGGAACACTGAAGCTTTCTTT.

V usage is TRBV7-9 and J usage is TRBJ1-2, with D maybe TRBD1 (5 bases). This CDR3 has 15 residues. Trimming shortened V by 5 bases and J by 7 bases, and 20 bases separated the two germline ends. Germline V CDR1 and CDR2: SEHNR, FQNEAQ (reference sequence). CDR3 region: CASSPLGEGLRGYTF. CDR3 DNA sequence: TGTGCCAGCAGCCCCCTAGGGGAAGGCCTCCGTGGCTACACCTTC.

V gene TRBV27 combines with J gene TRBJ2-1, with 9 nucleotides matching TRBD2. Germline CDR1 MNHEY, CDR2 SMNVEV (reference sequence). The CDR3 runs to 14 residues. With 5 bases clipped from V and 9 bases from J, the junction kept 8 bases outside the gene matches. The CDR3 protein is CASSPLASGTEQFF. CDR3 DNA sequence: TGTGCCAGCAGTCCCCTCGCTAGCGGGACTGAGCAGTTCTTC.

The chain joins TRBV20-1 to TRBJ1-3; unclear D gene. The CDR3 length is 11 residues. V was trimmed by 1 base and J by 4 bases, leaving 2 bases between them. The germline gives CDR1 DFQATT, CDR2 SNEGSKA (reference sequence). CDR3 nucleotide sequence: TGCAGTGCTAGAGTGGGAAACACCATATATTTT. Protein product: CSARVGNTIYF.

This chain uses TRBV19 with TRBJ1-5; possibly TRBD1 for D (5 bases). The CDR3 totals 16 residues. The germline CDR1 and CDR2 sequences are LNHDA and SQIVND (reference sequence). Trimming left V 5 bases short and J 1 base short, with 15 bases between. As DNA, the CDR3 is TGTGCCAGTAGTCCCCGGAGGGGTAGGAGCAATCAGCCCCAGCATTTT. Translating gives CASSPRRGRSNQPQHF. The full variable domain, its missing parts supplied by reference TRBV19 and TRBJ1-5, is DGGITQSPKYLFRKEGQNVTLSCEQNLNHDAMYWYRQDPGQGLRLIYYSQIVNDFQKGDIAEGYSVSREKKESFPLTVTSAQKNPTAFYLCASSPRRGRSNQPQHFGDGTRLSIL.

The chain recombines TRBV6-1 with TRBJ1-1; 11 positions match TRBD1. With 3 bases clipped from V and 4 bases from J, the junction kept 4 bases outside the gene matches. Germline CDR1 reads MNHNS; CDR2 reads SASEGT. CDR3 length: 15 residues. CDR3 in amino acids: CASSDWTGGGTEAFF. DNA of the CDR3: TGTGCCAGCAGTGACTGGACAGGGGGCGGCACTGAAGCTTTCTTT.

The CDR3: CASSDEGGAYNEQFF. CDR3 nucleotide sequence: TGTGCCAGCAGTGACGAGGGAGGTGCCTACAATGAGCAGTTCTTC. The chain combines TRBV6-4 with TRBJ2-1, with D maybe TRBD2 (6 bases). V was shortened by 2 bases and J by 2 bases, with 10 bases between the two germline ends. The V gene's germline CDR1 is MRHNA and CDR2 SNTAGT. This CDR3 has 15 residues.

This clone was counted a few times. The chain combines TRBV7-8 with TRBJ1-5; no firm D call. Trimming shortened V by 1 base and J by 0 bases, and 1 base separated the two germline ends. CDR3 length: 13 residues. Germline CDR1 reads SGHVS; CDR2 reads FQNEAQ. The CDR3 nucleotides are TGTGCCAGCAGCTTAGATAGCAATCAGCCCCAGCATTTT. As protein: CASSLDSNQPQHF.

The V gene is TRBV28, the J gene TRBJ1-2; D unresolved. Trimming removed 6 bases at V and 7 bases at J, with 6 bases between. There are 10 residues in the CDR3. Germline values: CDR1 MDHEN, CDR2 SYDVKM. The CDR3 nucleotides are TGTGCCAGCAGATCCCTTGGCTACACCTTC. Translation: CASRSLGYTF.

This chain's CDR3 is CASSSAGWGGRNYEQYF. Here the CDR3 DNA reads TGCGCCAGCAGCTCCGCGGGGTGGGGCGGGAGGAACTACGAGCAGTACTTC. The chain carries TRBV5-1 and TRBJ2-7, with 8 bases identical to TRBD2. Unmatched junction bases numbered 14, after V lost 3 bases and J lost 3 bases. Germline loops: CDR1 SGHRS, CDR2 YFSETQ. This CDR3 has 17 residues.

This clone was seen only a few times. The chain joins TRBV7-9 to TRBJ2-5; 8 bases line up with TRBD1. The CDR3 loop spans 14 amino acids. The germline CDR1 and CDR2 sequences are SEHNR and FQNEAQ (reference sequence). After removal of 5 bases from V and 5 bases from J, the junction contained 7 bases not matched to a gene. The CDR3 region is CASSRTGPIETQYF. As DNA, the CDR3 is TGTGCCAGCAGCCGGACAGGGCCGATCGAGACCCAGTACTTC.

This sequence joins TRBV19 and TRBJ2-7; 11 nucleotides agree with TRBD1. The CDR3 extends over 14 amino acids. Germline V CDR1 and CDR2: LNHDA, SQIVND (reference sequence). V shed 3 bases and J 5 bases; nucleotides not matched to a gene: 3. The CDR3 here is CASSMDRGLNEQYF. In nucleotides, the CDR3 is TGTGCCAGTAGTATGGACAGGGGGCTGAACGAGCAGTACTTC.

The V and J genes are TRBV19 and TRBJ2-3; the D gene is possibly TRBD1 (5 bases). Trimming stripped 5 bases from V and 2 bases from J, with 20 bases between. This CDR3 has 17 amino acids. Germline CDR1 reads LNHDA; CDR2 reads SQIVND (reference sequence). In DNA form, the CDR3 reads TGTGCCAGTAGTGCGAGTGGGGCTGGGGTGTCCACAGATACGCAGTATTTT. Residues: CASSASGAGVSTDTQYF.

CDR3 protein: CASSLAGETQYF. The CDR3 DNA is TGTGCCAGCAGCTTAGCAGGCGAGACCCAGTACTTC. V and J are TRBV11-2 and TRBJ2-5, with no clear D. Looked up from germline, CDR1 is SGHAT and CDR2 is FQNNGV. The length of the CDR3 is 12 residues. Deletions cut 1 base from V and 5 bases from J, with 5 bases between.

The sample holds one count of this clone. CDR3 sequence: CASSISWDTEAFF. Here the CDR3 DNA reads TGTGCCAGTAGTATAAGTTGGGACACTGAAGCTTTCTTT. V and J are TRBV19 and TRBJ1-1; D gene ambiguous. The CDR3 consists of 13 residues. The V end was cut by 2 bases, the J end by 3 bases, with 7 bases between. Per germline, CDR1 LNHDA and CDR2 SQIVND (reference sequence).

This chain connects TRBV7-9 to TRBJ1-5, with 7 nucleotides matching TRBD1. V was pared by 7 bases and J by 3 bases, with 3 bases of the junction left unmatched. The CDR3 runs 13 residues. The germline V gene encodes CDR1 SEHNR and CDR2 FQNEAQ (reference sequence). The CDR3 DNA reads as TGTGCCAGCACCAGGGGGATCAATCAGCCCCAGCATTTT. Protein product: CASTRGINQPQHF.

The V and J genes are TRBV7-9 and TRBJ1-3; no clear D gene. Between the trimmed V and J ends, which lost 2 bases and 0 bases, there was a span of 8 bases. Germline V gene data show CDR1 as SEHNR and CDR2 as FQNEAQ (reference sequence). CDR3 length equals 15 residues. The chain's CDR3 is CASSLSPNSGNTIYF. For the CDR3, the DNA is TGTGCCAGCAGCTTATCGCCGAACTCTGGAAACACCATATATTTT.

This sequence joins TRBV18 and TRBJ1-4; D perhaps matches TRBD1 (6 bases). The CDR3 covers 16 residues. Trimming stripped 2 bases from V and 4 bases from J, with 14 bases between. Germline V lookup: CDR1 KGHSH, CDR2 LQKENI. The CDR3 sequence is CASSPARGTNNEKLFF. The CDR3 region has the DNA TGTGCCAGCTCACCAGCTCGAGGGACAAATAATGAAAAACTGTTTTTT.

The rearrangement uses TRBV19 and TRBJ2-1; 7 bases fit TRBD2. V dropped 3 bases and J dropped 4; count of bases not matched to a gene: 6. CDR1 and CDR2 from the germline V gene are LNHDA and SQIVND (reference sequence). The CDR3 spans 15 residues. The CDR3 nucleotides read TGTGCCAGTAGTATTCCAAGCGGGATTTACAATGAGCAGTTCTTC. Encoded protein: CASSIPSGIYNEQFF.